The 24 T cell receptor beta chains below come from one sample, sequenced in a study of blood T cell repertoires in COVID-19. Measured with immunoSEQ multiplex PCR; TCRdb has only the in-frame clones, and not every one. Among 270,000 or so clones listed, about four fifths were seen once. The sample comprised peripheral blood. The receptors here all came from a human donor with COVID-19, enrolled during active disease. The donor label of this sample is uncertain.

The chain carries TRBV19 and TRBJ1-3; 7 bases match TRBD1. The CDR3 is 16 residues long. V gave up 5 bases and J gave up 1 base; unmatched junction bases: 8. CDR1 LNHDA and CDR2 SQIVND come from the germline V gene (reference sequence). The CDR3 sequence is CASSLRTGSSGNTIYF. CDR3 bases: TGTGCCAGTAGTTTAAGGACAGGATCGTCTGGAAACACCATATATTTT.

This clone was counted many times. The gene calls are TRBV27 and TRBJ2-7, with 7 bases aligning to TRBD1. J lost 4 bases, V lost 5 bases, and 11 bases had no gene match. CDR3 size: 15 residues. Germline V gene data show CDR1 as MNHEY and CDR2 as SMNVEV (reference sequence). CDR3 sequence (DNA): TGTGCCAGCAGTGGGGCGCACAGGGGAAGTTACGAGCAGTACTTC. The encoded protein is CASSGAHRGSYEQYF.

The CDR3 spells CASSVSGRSDTQYF. In nucleotides, the CDR3 is TGTGCCAGCAGTGTTAGCGGGAGAAGCGATACGCAGTATTTT. The chain has TRBV2 and TRBJ2-3, with 9 bases identical to TRBD2. The junction had 5 bases not matched to a gene; V was cut back by 4 bases and J by 6 bases. The CDR3 has 14 residues. Germline assignment: CDR1 SNHLY and CDR2 FYNNEI.

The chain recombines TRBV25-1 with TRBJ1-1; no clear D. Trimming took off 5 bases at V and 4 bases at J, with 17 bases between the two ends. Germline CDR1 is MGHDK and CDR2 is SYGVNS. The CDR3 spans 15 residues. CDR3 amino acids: CASSFFTRAGTEAFF. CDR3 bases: TGTGCCAGCAGTTTTTTCACGAGGGCCGGCACTGAAGCTTTCTTT. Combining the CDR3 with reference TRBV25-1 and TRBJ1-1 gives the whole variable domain EADIYQTPRYLVIGTGKKITLECSQTMGHDKMYWYQQDPGMELHLIHYSYGVNSTEKGDLSSESTVSRIRTEHFPLTLESARPSHTSQYLCASSFFTRAGTEAFFGQGTRLTVV.

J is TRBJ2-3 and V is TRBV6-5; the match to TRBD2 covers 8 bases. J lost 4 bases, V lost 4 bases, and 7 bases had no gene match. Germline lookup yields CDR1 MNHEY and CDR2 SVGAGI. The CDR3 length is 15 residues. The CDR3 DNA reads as TGTGCCAGCAGTTTCAGCGGGAGACTCGCAGATACGCAGTATTTT. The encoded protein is CASSFSGRLADTQYF.

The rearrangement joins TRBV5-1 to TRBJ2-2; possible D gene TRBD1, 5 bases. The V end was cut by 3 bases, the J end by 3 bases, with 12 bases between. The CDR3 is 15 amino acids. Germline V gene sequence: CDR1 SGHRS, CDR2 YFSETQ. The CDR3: CASSSPGADTGELFF. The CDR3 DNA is TGCGCCAGCAGCTCTCCTGGGGCGGACACCGGGGAGCTGTTTTTT. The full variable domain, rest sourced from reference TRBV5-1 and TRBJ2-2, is KAGVTQTPRYLIKTRGQQVTLSCSPISGHRSVSWYQQTPGQGLQFLFEYFSETQRNKGNFPGRFSGRQFSNSRSEMNVSTLELGDSALYLCASSSPGADTGELFFGEGSRLTVL.

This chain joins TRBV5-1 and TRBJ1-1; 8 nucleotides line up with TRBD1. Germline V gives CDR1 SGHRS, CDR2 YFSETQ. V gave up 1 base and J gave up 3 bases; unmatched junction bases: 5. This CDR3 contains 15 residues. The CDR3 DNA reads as TGCGCCAGCAGCTTGCAATCGACAGGGGACACTGAAGCTTTCTTT. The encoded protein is CASSLQSTGDTEAFF.

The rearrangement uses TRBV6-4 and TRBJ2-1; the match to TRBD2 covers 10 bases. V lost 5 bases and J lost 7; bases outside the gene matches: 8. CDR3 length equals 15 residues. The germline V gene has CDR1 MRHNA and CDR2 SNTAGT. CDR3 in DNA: TGTGCCAGCAGTCTGGTAGCGGGAGGTAGGAATGAGCAGTTCTTC. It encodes CASSLVAGGRNEQFF.

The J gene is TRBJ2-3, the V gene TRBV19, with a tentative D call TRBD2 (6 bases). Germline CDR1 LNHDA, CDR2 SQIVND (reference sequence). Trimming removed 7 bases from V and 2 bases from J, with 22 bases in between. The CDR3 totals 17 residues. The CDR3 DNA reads TGTGCCAGTACCTCATTGGCGGGGCCCCGAGACACAGATACGCAGTATTTT. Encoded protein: CASTSLAGPRDTDTQYF.

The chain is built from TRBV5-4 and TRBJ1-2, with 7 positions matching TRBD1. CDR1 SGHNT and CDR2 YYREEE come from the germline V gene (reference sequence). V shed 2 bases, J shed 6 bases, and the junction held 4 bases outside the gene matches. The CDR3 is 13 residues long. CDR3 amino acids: CASSLSRGNGYTF. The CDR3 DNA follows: TGTGCCAGCAGCTTAAGCAGGGGGAATGGCTACACCTTC. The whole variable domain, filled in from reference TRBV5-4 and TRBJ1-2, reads ETGVTQSPTHLIKTRGQQVTLRCSSQSGHNTVSWYQQALGQGPQFIFQYYREEENGRGNFPPRFSGLQFPNYSSELNVNALELDDSALYLCASSLSRGNGYTFGSGTRLTVV.

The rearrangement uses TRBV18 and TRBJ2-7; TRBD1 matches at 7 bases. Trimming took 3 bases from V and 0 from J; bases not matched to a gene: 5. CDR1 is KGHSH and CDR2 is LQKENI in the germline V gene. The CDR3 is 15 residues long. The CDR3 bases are TGTGCCAGCTCACCCGGACAGGCATTCTCCTACGAGCAGTACTTC. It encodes CASSPGQAFSYEQYF.

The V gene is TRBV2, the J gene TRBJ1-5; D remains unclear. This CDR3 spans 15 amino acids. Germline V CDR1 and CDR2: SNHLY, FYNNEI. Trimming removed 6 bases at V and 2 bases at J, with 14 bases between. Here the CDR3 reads CASRDSFQRNQPQHF. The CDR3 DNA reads TGTGCCAGCAGGGACTCTTTCCAACGCAATCAGCCCCAGCATTTT.

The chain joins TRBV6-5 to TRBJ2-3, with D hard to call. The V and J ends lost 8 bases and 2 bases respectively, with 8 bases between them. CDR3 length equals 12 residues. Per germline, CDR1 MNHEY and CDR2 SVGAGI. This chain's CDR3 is CASSSSTDTQYF. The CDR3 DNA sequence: TGTGCCAGCTCTTCCTCCACAGATACGCAGTATTTT.

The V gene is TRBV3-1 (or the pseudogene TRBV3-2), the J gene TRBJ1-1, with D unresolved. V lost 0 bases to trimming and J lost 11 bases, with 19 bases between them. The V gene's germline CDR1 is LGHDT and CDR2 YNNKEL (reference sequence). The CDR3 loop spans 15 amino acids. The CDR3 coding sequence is TGTGCCAGCAGCCAAGAGTTGAGGTCTACCGCCGGGGCTTTCTTT. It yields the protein CASSQELRSTAGAFF.

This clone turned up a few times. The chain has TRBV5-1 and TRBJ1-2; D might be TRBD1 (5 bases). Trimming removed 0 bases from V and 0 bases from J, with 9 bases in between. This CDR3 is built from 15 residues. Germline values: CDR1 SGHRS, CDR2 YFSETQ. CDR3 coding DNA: TGCGCCAGCAGCTTGGAACCAGGGACTAACTATGGCTACACCTTC. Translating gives CASSLEPGTNYGYTF.

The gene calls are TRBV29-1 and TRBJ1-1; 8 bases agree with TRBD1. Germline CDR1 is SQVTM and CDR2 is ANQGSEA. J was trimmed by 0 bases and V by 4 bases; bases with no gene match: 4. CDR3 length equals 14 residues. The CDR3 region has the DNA TGCAGCGTTGGACAGGGGACCATGAACACTGAAGCTTTCTTT. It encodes CSVGQGTMNTEAFF. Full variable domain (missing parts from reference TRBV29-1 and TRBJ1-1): SAVISQKPSRDICQRGTSLTIQCQVDSQVTMMFWYRQQPGQSLTLIATANQGSEATYESGFVIDKFPISRPNLTFSTLTVSNMSPEDSSIYLCSVGQGTMNTEAFFGQGTRLTVV.

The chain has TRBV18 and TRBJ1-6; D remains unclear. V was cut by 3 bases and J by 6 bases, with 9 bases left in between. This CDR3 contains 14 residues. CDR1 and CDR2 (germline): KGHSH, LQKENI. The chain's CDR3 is CASSPGDPNSPLHF. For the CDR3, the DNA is TGTGCCAGCTCACCGGGAGATCCTAATTCACCCCTCCACTTT.

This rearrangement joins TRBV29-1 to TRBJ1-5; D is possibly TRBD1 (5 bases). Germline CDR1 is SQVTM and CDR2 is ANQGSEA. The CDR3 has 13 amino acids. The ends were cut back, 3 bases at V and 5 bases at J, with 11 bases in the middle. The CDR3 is CSVEGSGDQPQHF. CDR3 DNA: TGCAGCGTTGAGGGTTCGGGGGATCAGCCCCAGCATTTT.

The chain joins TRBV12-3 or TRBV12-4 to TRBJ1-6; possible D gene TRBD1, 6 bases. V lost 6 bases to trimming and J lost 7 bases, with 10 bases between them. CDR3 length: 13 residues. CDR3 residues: CASRRDTNSPLHF. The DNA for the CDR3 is TGTGCCAGCAGACGGGACACCAATTCACCCCTCCACTTT.

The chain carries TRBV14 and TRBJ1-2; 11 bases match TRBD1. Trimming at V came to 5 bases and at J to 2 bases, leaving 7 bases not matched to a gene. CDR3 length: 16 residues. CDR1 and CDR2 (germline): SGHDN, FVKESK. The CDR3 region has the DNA TGTGCCAGCAGCGTAGCCGGGACAGGGGGAAACTATGGCTACACCTTC. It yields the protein CASSVAGTGGNYGYTF.

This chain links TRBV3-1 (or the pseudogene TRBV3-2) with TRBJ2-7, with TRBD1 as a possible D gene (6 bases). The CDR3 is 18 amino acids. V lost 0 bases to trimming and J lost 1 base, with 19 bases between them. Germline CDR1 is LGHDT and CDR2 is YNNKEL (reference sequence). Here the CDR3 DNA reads TGTGCCAGCAGCCAAGACCCCCGGGCCGAAGGGGGTTCCTACGAGCAGTACTTC. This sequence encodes CASSQDPRAEGGSYEQYF.

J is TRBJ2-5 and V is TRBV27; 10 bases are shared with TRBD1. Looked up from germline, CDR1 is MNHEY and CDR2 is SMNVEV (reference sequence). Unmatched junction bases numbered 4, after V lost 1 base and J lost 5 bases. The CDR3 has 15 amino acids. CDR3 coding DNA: TGTGCCAGCAGTTTATTGGGACAGGGGAGGGAGACCCAGTACTTC. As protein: CASSLLGQGRETQYF.

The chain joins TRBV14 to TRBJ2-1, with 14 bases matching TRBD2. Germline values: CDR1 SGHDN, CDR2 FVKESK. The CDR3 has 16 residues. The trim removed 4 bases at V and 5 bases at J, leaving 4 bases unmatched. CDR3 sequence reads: CASSPLGLAGDNEQFF. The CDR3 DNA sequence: TGTGCCAGCAGCCCCCTGGGACTAGCGGGAGACAATGAGCAGTTCTTC.

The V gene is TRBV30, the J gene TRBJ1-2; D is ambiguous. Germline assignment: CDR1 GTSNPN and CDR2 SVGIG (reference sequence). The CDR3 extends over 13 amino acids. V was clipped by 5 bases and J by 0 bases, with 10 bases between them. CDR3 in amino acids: CAWGRVTNYGYTF. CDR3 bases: TGTGCCTGGGGCCGCGTCACTAACTATGGCTACACCTTC.